This T cell receptor beta chain stems from a study of neurological immune-mediated disorders. General study findings and limits: None of the CDR3 amino acid sequences of expanded clones were shared across subjects, and this suggested private repertoires in all groups. HTLV-1-associated myelopathy had the most TCR clonal expansion, whereas multiple sclerosis had the least (lower than in healthy controls).

The making of cDNA relied on 5'RACE with 10-nucleotide random UMIs. Via MiXCR, TCRdb re-called the 5' RACE reads, giving one row per CDR3 protein. The repertoire holds some 60,000 distinct CDR3 sequences, with about 2.5% as singletons. This clonotype was detected ten times or more. Its specificity is unknown. This CDR3 has 14 residues. CDR1 and CDR2 from the germline V gene are DFQATT and SNEGSKA (reference sequence). Deletions cut 2 bases from V and 4 bases from J, with 11 bases between. Sequences were obtained from PBMCs. The receptor was isolated from a man aged 50-59 years with multiple sclerosis. The genes are TRBV20-1 and TRBJ2-2; D gene uncertain. CDR3 in amino acids: CSARFGPGTGELFF. CDR3 DNA sequence: TGCAGTGCTAGATTTGGTCCGGGCACCGGGGAGCTGTTTTTT.